What follows are 14 T cell receptor beta chains derived from one specimen sequenced in a study of a mutant IDH1 vaccine in newly diagnosed glioma. Time point given: week 23, last vaccination. Each vaccine dose was 300 ug of mutant IDH1 20-mer peptide, with topical imiquimod. These receptors' antigens are unknown. Produced via immunoSEQ multiplex PCR; TCRdb's table is partial and in-frame only. Of 40,000 to 50,000 clones in the sample, around 76% were seen once. The sample in question was PBMCs, obtained from a glioma patient whose treatment included an IDH1 peptide vaccine. The receptor source for this set is a man aged 45-65 years with glioma.

The J gene is TRBJ1-5, the V gene TRBV7-2; perhaps TRBD1 as D (5 bases). V lost 4 bases to trimming and J lost 0 bases, with 7 bases between them. Germline V gene data show CDR1 as SGHTA and CDR2 as FQGNSA. CDR3 length: 14 amino acids. CDR3 sequence (DNA): TGTGCCAGCAGCTCCCAGGGTAGCAATCAGCCCCAGCATTTT. It codes for CASSSQGSNQPQHF.

This chain joins TRBV6-5 and TRBJ1-1; D call uncertain. In germline, CDR1 is MNHEY, CDR2 SVGAGI. There are 15 residues in the CDR3. Between the trimmed V and J ends, which lost 6 bases and 0 bases, there was a span of 14 bases. CDR3 residues: CASSHPTLLNTEAFF. In DNA, the CDR3 is TGTGCCAGCAGCCACCCGACACTTCTGAACACTGAAGCTTTCTTT.

V and J are TRBV14 and TRBJ2-5; D could derive from TRBD1 or TRBD2 (5 bases each). Trimming took off 4 bases at V and 0 bases at J, with 9 bases between the two ends. This CDR3 contains 14 residues. Germline-derived CDR1 and CDR2 are SGHDN and FVKESK. Here the CDR3 DNA reads TGTGCCAGCAGCCCCCGGGACCACCAAGAGACCCAGTACTTC. This gives the protein CASSPRDHQETQYF.

J is TRBJ1-1 and V is TRBV30, with D perhaps matching TRBD1 (6 bases). The V end lost 4 bases, the J end lost 0 bases, and 24 bases lay between the germline ends. Germline V gene lookup returns CDR1 GTSNPN and CDR2 SVGIG (reference sequence). The CDR3 runs 18 residues. The CDR3: CAWTKNRGLRDMNTEAFF. CDR3 coding DNA: TGTGCCTGGACGAAAAATAGGGGGTTGAGGGATATGAACACTGAAGCTTTCTTT.

This clone has just a few counts. Here the CDR3 reads CATSRDHREGGYTF. CDR3 DNA: TGTGCCACCAGCAGAGATCACAGGGAAGGCGGCTACACCTTC. The rearrangement links TRBV15 to TRBJ1-2, with D possibly matching TRBD1 (6 bases). Per germline, CDR1 LNHNV and CDR2 YYDKDF (reference sequence). The CDR3 extends over 14 amino acids. The V and J ends lost 0 bases and 8 bases respectively, with 13 bases between them.

The chain employs TRBV13 and TRBJ2-5; weak D call: TRBD2 (6 bases). The CDR3 covers 15 residues. Trimming took off 3 bases at V and 5 bases at J, with 16 bases between the two ends. Germline V gives CDR1 PRHDT, CDR2 FYEKMQ (reference sequence). In DNA form, the CDR3 reads TGTGCCAGCAGCTTTAGATCCCGGGGGTGGGAGACCCAGTACTTC. Protein: CASSFRSRGWETQYF. Together with reference TRBV13 and TRBJ2-5, the CDR3 gives the full variable domain: AAGVIQSPRHLIKEKRETATLKCYPIPRHDTVYWYQQGPGQDPQFLISFYEKMQSDKGSIPDRFSAQQFSDYHSELNMSSLELGDSALYFCASSFRSRGWETQYFGPGTRLLVL.

DNA of the CDR3: TGTGCCAGCAGGTACCGGATGAACACCGGGGAGCTGTTTTTT. As protein: CASRYRMNTGELFF. The chain uses TRBV6-5 and TRBJ2-2; no definite D call. This CDR3 region has 14 residues. V lost 6 bases and J lost 1, with 9 bases in between. Germline-derived CDR1 and CDR2 are MNHEY and SVGAGI.

This clone was observed a handful of times. The chain couples TRBV27 to TRBJ2-2, with D unclear. This CDR3 is 14 amino acids long. Trimming took off 5 bases at V and 7 bases at J, with 14 bases between the two ends. Per the germline V gene, CDR1 is MNHEY and CDR2 is SMNVEV (reference sequence). CDR3 in DNA: TGTGCCAGCAGTCCTCGTAGGTATGGCGGGGAGCTGTTTTTT. It codes for CASSPRRYGGELFF.

This clone came up a few times. V and J are TRBV11-2 and TRBJ2-1; D gene ambiguous. Germline CDR1 is SGHAT and CDR2 is FQNNGV. This CDR3 comprises 14 residues. Trimming took off 3 bases at V and 3 bases at J, with 9 bases between the two ends. CDR3 in amino acids: CASSFNGRYNEQFF. CDR3 nucleotide sequence: TGTGCCAGCAGCTTCAACGGCCGCTACAATGAGCAGTTCTTC.

J is TRBJ2-2 and V is TRBV5-1; no clear D gene. The CDR3 loop spans 14 amino acids. CDR1 is SGHRS, CDR2 YFSETQ, per germline. The ends were cut back, 4 bases at V and 0 bases at J, with 7 bases in the middle. CDR3 in amino acids: CASSDRANTGELFF. CDR3 bases: TGCGCCAGCAGCGACCGGGCGAACACCGGGGAGCTGTTTTTT.

This sequence joins TRBV27 and TRBJ1-5, with 7 bases that match TRBD1. Per germline, CDR1 MNHEY and CDR2 SMNVEV (reference sequence). The ends lost 1 base at V and 7 bases at J; junction bases unmatched: 7. The CDR3 has 15 residues. The CDR3 here is CASSLYPSDRQPQHF. In nucleotides, the CDR3 is TGTGCCAGCAGTTTATACCCCTCGGACAGGCAGCCCCAGCATTTT.

V and J are TRBV19 and TRBJ2-2, with TRBD2 matching over 8 bases. Germline CDR1 is LNHDA and CDR2 is SQIVND (reference sequence). V lost 4 bases and J lost 0; bases outside the gene matches: 4. This CDR3 contains 16 residues. The CDR3 here is CASSRAGGSNTGELFF. For the CDR3, the DNA is TGTGCCAGTAGTAGGGCGGGGGGCTCGAACACCGGGGAGCTGTTTTTT.

The chain employs TRBV4-1 and TRBJ2-7; D is perhaps TRBD2 (5 bases). The CDR3 is 13 amino acids. The V end lost 3 bases, the J end lost 2 bases, and 8 bases lay between the germline ends. Germline CDR1 is MGHRA and CDR2 is YSYEKL. CDR3 sequence: CASSHPGTYEQYF. The CDR3 nucleotides read TGCGCCAGCAGCCATCCGGGAACCTACGAGCAGTACTTC.

This clone is medium-sized (0.01 to 0.1%) in the sample. The CDR3 region has the DNA TGTGCCAGCAGCCCCAGGGGGCTAAATGAAAAACTGTTTTTT. This translates into CASSPRGLNEKLFF. The chain has TRBV7-8 and TRBJ1-4; 8 bases are a match to TRBD1. The CDR3 totals 14 residues. V shed 5 bases and J 5 bases; nucleotides not matched to a gene: 4. CDR1 is SGHVS, CDR2 FQNEAQ, per germline.